This T cell receptor (beta chain) was captured in a study of blood T cell repertoires in COVID-19. Looking at the study overall: Sites in the United States, Italy and Spain provided acute and convalescent COVID-19 samples. PBMCs, B-cell-depleted T cells, or T cells provided the cDNA or gDNA that made up the material.

In the original processing: Nucleated cell counts were estimated from reference gene primer amplification. Assay used: immunoSEQ multiplex PCR; TCRdb lists only in-frame clones, some missing. The DNA gave D and trimming, while V, J and clone size come from that table. The sample consists of 100,000 to 110,000 clones, around four fifths of them appearing once. V gave up 4 bases and J gave up 8 bases; unmatched junction bases: 18. This CDR3 region has 18 residues. Germline CDR1 is MGHRA and CDR2 is YSYEKL. J is TRBJ2-1 and V is TRBV4-1; the match to TRBD2 covers 9 bases. The TCR was taken from an older woman with acute or convalescent COVID-19. Sequenced sample: peripheral blood. In nucleotides, the CDR3 is TGCGCCAGCAGCCCCACGGTTCGGCGGGGGGGCCTAGGCGATGAGCAGTTCTTC. This translates into CASSPTVRRGGLGDEQFF.